A single sample gave rise to the 18 T cell receptor beta chains below, sequenced in a study of OX40 agonist ivuxolimab in advanced cancers. The data were produced by immunoSEQ multiplex PCR, yet TCRdb's version contains in-frame clones alone and is incomplete. Of 70,000 to 90,000 clones detected, less than 95% appear once; the ten largest clones hold more than 7%. Sequencing was performed on CD4+ or CD8+ T cells sorted from blood, taken in a trial of the OX40 agonist ivuxolimab. All receptors derive from an adult with an advanced solid tumor such as melanoma, head and neck, liver or kidney cancer.

This rearrangement joins TRBV28 to TRBJ1-4; possible D gene TRBD1, 6 bases. The germline V gene encodes CDR1 MDHEN and CDR2 SYDVKM. This CDR3 comprises 15 residues. Trimming left V 5 bases short and J 8 bases short, with 18 bases between. The CDR3 spells CASSTLTGHKEKLFF. The CDR3 DNA reads as TGTGCCAGCAGTACCTTGACAGGTCATAAGGAAAAACTGTTTTTT.

The chain joins TRBV7-9 to TRBJ1-2; D is unresolved. Trimming pared 5 bases from V and 4 bases from J, leaving 14 bases between. This CDR3 comprises 14 residues. Per germline, CDR1 SEHNR and CDR2 FQNEAQ (reference sequence). The CDR3 sequence is CASSPAGGSYGYTF. CDR3 coding DNA: TGTGCCAGCAGCCCGGCAGGCGGCTCCTATGGCTACACCTTC.

V is TRBV10-3 and J is TRBJ2-5; TRBD2 aligns across 7 bases. V gave up 2 bases and J gave up 2 bases; unmatched junction bases: 5. Germline V lookup: CDR1 ENHRY, CDR2 SYGVKD. The CDR3 has 15 amino acids. Written as DNA, the CDR3 is TGTGCCATCAGTGAGGAAGCGGGGTTACAAGAGACCCAGTACTTC. This codes for CAISEEAGLQETQYF.

The sample holds a few counts of this clone. The chain links TRBV30 to TRBJ1-1; no definite D call. Trimming took 0 bases from V and 4 from J, leaving 9 bases between them. The CDR3 runs to 13 residues. Per the germline V gene, CDR1 is GTSNPN and CDR2 is SVGIG (reference sequence). DNA for the CDR3: TGTGCCTGGAGTGTAGGGTGGAGCACTGAAGCTTTCTTT. Amino acids: CAWSVGWSTEAFF.

The chain recombines TRBV27 with TRBJ2-7; TRBD1 aligns across 8 bases. V was clipped by 5 bases and J by 2 bases; unmatched bases: 8. Germline V gene sequence: CDR1 MNHEY, CDR2 SMNVEV (reference sequence). The length of the CDR3 is 15 residues. The CDR3 nucleotides are TGTGCCAGCAGTCAACAGGGGGAAATTCCCTACGAGCAGTACGTC. Amino acids: CASSQQGEIPYEQYV.

A few counts support this clone. The DNA for the CDR3 is TGTGCCAGCAGAAGGGCGTCGTACACTGAAGCTTTCTTT. Amino acid sequence: CASRRASYTEAFF. The chain is built from TRBV6-5 and TRBJ1-1; D is uncertain. V was shortened by 6 bases and J by 3 bases, with 11 bases between the two germline ends. This CDR3 has 13 residues. Germline loops: CDR1 MNHEY, CDR2 SVGAGI.

The CDR3 reads CASSSPLTGNLHLYGYTF. DNA for the CDR3: TGTGCCAGCAGCTCACCTCTAACAGGGAACCTTCACCTTTATGGCTACACCTTC. This sequence joins TRBV7-9 and TRBJ1-2; possibly TRBD1 for D (6 bases). This CDR3 is built from 18 residues. V was pared by 4 bases and J by 5 bases, with 26 bases between. Germline V gives CDR1 SEHNR, CDR2 FQNEAQ (reference sequence).

This clone was observed a few times. The chain links TRBV5-4 to TRBJ1-1; D is possibly TRBD1 (5 bases). The CDR3 spans 16 residues. The germline V gene has CDR1 SGHNT and CDR2 YYREEE (reference sequence). The V end was cut by 4 bases, the J end by 5 bases, with 21 bases between. The CDR3 protein is CASSTGTEVQLTEAFF. CDR3 nucleotides: TGTGCCAGCAGCACCGGGACGGAGGTGCAACTGACTGAAGCTTTCTTT.

The chain has TRBV29-1 and TRBJ2-1, with no clear D. The V gene's germline CDR1 is SQVTM and CDR2 ANQGSEA. Trimming shortened V by 4 bases and J by 3 bases, and 4 bases separated the two germline ends. The CDR3 is 11 residues long. This chain's CDR3 is CSVVSYNEQFF. Written as DNA, the CDR3 is TGCAGCGTTGTCAGCTACAATGAGCAGTTCTTC.

The chain has TRBV6-6 and TRBJ1-1; 9 bases fit TRBD1. The CDR3 runs 14 residues. V shed 6 bases, J shed 5 bases, and the junction held 7 bases outside the gene matches. Germline V lookup: CDR1 MNHNY, CDR2 SVGAGI (reference sequence). CDR3 in DNA: TGTGCCAGCAGACAAACAGGGGGCTTTACTGAAGCTTTCTTT. Translated, it gives CASRQTGGFTEAFF.

Here the CDR3 DNA reads TGTGCCAGCAGCTTGCGGGGGGGCAATCAGCCCCAGCATTTT. Translation: CASSLRGGNQPQHF. This rearrangement joins TRBV5-5 to TRBJ1-5; tentatively, D is TRBD1 (5 bases). The CDR3 length is 14 residues. Trimming removed 1 base from V and 2 bases from J, with 7 bases in between. Germline-derived CDR1 and CDR2 are SGHKS and YYEKEE (reference sequence).

This chain links TRBV6-6 with TRBJ2-7, with 8 bases identical to TRBD1. This CDR3 region has 15 residues. Per the germline V gene, CDR1 is MNHNY and CDR2 is SVGAGI (reference sequence). V was pared by 4 bases and J by 0 bases, with 5 bases of the junction left unmatched. The CDR3 DNA reads TGTGCCAGCAGTTCCGACAGGGGTAGCTCCTACGAGCAGTACTTC. Translation gives CASSSDRGSSYEQYF.

CDR3 nucleotide sequence: TGTGCCAGCAGTTACGACGCCTACGAGCAGTACTTC. Translation: CASSYDAYEQYF. The chain couples TRBV6-6 to TRBJ2-7, with unresolved D. CDR3 size: 12 residues. V gave up 2 bases and J gave up 2 bases, with 4 bases separating them. CDR1 MNHNY and CDR2 SVGAGI come from the germline V gene (reference sequence).

The chain has TRBV27 and TRBJ2-3; D gene unclear. CDR3 size: 11 residues. The ends were cut back, 7 bases at V and 5 bases at J, with 7 bases in the middle. Germline V gene sequence: CDR1 MNHEY, CDR2 SMNVEV (reference sequence). The CDR3 protein is CASMEVDTQYF. The DNA for the CDR3 is TGTGCCAGCATGGAAGTAGATACGCAGTATTTT.

This chain uses TRBV5-4 with TRBJ1-1, with D possibly TRBD1 on 5 matching bases. Germline values: CDR1 SGHNT, CDR2 YYREEE (reference sequence). The CDR3 is made up of 13 amino acids. Trimming cost V 2 bases and J 1 base, with 6 bases left between them. The CDR3 spells CASSLTGNTEAFF. The CDR3 region has the DNA TGTGCCAGCAGCTTAACAGGGAACACTGAAGCTTTCTTT.

This sequence joins TRBV6-5 and TRBJ1-5; a possible D gene is TRBD1 (5 bases). This CDR3 is built from 14 residues. The V and J ends lost 7 bases and 4 bases respectively, with 14 bases between them. The V gene's germline CDR1 is MNHEY and CDR2 SVGAGI. DNA of the CDR3: TGTGCCAGCACGTCCGGGGCCGGGAATCAGCCCCAGCATTTT. It is translated as CASTSGAGNQPQHF.

Only a few counts were recorded for this clone. The chain combines TRBV20-1 with TRBJ1-1, with D unclear. CDR3 length: 10 amino acids. CDR1 and CDR2 from the germline V gene are DFQATT and SNEGSKA (reference sequence). The ends were cut back, 4 bases at V and 1 base at J, with 1 base in the middle. CDR3 in amino acids: CSATNTEAFF. The CDR3, as DNA: TGCAGTGCTACGAACACTGAAGCTTTCTTT.

The gene calls are TRBV6-5 and TRBJ2-1, with D perhaps TRBD2 (6 bases). The CDR3 consists of 16 residues. The V gene's germline CDR1 is MNHEY and CDR2 SVGAGI. V lost 2 bases and J lost 5, with 16 bases in between. The CDR3 coding sequence is TGTGCCAGCAGTTACAGGAGGGAAGGTCGAAACAATGAGCAGTTCTTC. It specifies CASSYRREGRNNEQFF.